Following are 26 T cell receptor beta chains from one sample sequenced in a study of T cells in Graves' hyperthyroidism and ophthalmopathy. Researchers amplified the TCR beta CDR3 regions from RNA transcripts. Researchers ran a first-round RT-PCR on the TCR CDR3 using the HTBI primer set. Using its own MiXCR run on the multiplex PCR reads, TCRdb lists one record per CDR3 protein. The data contain roughly 580,000 distinct CDR3 sequences, approximately 15% of them singletons. The specimen sequenced was blood. Receptors originate from a woman in her 30s with Graves' hyperthyroidism that later progressed to Graves' ophthalmopathy.

In its sample, this clonotype was seen many times. The genes are TRBV20-1 and TRBJ1-2, with 8 bases identical to TRBD1. CDR3 length equals 15 residues. Germline V gene sequence: CDR1 DFQATT, CDR2 SNEGSKA (reference sequence). With V trimmed by 3 bases and J by 4 bases, 10 bases remained unmatched. The CDR3 region is CSARENGQGPYGYTF. The CDR3 coding sequence is TGCAGTGCTAGGGAGAACGGACAGGGCCCCTATGGCTACACCTTC.

The sample holds many counts of this clonotype. The CDR3 bases are TGTGCCAGCAGCCTAGGACGGGGTCCAACCTACGAGCAGTACTTC. Protein sequence: CASSLGRGPTYEQYF. The rearrangement uses TRBV28 and TRBJ2-7; D possibly corresponds to TRBD2 (5 bases). The CDR3 sequence is 15 residues long. V was trimmed by 6 bases and J by 2 bases, leaving 17 bases between them. The germline V gene encodes CDR1 MDHEN and CDR2 SYDVKM.

There are a few counts of this clonotype. The chain links TRBV5-1 to TRBJ2-1; TRBD2 agrees at 8 bases. The CDR3 sequence is 18 residues long. CDR1 SGHRS and CDR2 YFSETQ come from the germline V gene. J was trimmed by 8 bases and V by 4 bases; bases with no gene match: 20. The CDR3 sequence is CASSLAGTILRTGDEQFF. The CDR3 nucleotides are TGCGCCAGCAGCCTAGCGGGCACCATACTTAGAACGGGGGATGAGCAGTTCTTC.

This clonotype appeared many times. This chain links TRBV20-1 with TRBJ2-1; 7 nucleotides line up with TRBD2. From germline, CDR1 is DFQATT and CDR2 SNEGSKA (reference sequence). The CDR3 contains 15 residues. Losses at the gene ends were 2 bases for V and 7 bases for J; bases not matched to a gene: 11. In nucleotides, the CDR3 is TGCAGTGCTAGAAAGGAGGGAGGGCTCCGAAATGAGCAGTTCTTC. Residues: CSARKEGGLRNEQFF.

The rearrangement joins TRBV7-9 to TRBJ2-3; 16 bases match TRBD2. Losses at the gene ends were 0 bases for V and 5 bases for J; bases not matched to a gene: 8. This CDR3 is 19 amino acids long. Germline V gene data show CDR1 as SEHNR and CDR2 as FQNEAQ (reference sequence). DNA for the CDR3: TGTGCCAGCAGCTTAGCGGGGACTAGCGGGAGGGCGGGCGGAGATACGCAGTATTTT. Protein: CASSLAGTSGRAGGDTQYF.

This clonotype was picked up many times. The V call is TRBV5-1, the J call TRBJ2-3; no firm D call. Trimming took off 4 bases at V and 2 bases at J, with 11 bases between the two ends. This CDR3 is built from 14 residues. Germline V gene data show CDR1 as SGHRS and CDR2 as YFSETQ. The CDR3 DNA follows: TGCGCCAGCAGCACCGACCGATCCACAGATACGCAGTATTTT. This sequence encodes CASSTDRSTDTQYF.

This clonotype was detected many times. This chain connects TRBV6-2 or TRBV6-3 to TRBJ2-1, with D maybe TRBD2 (5 bases). The V end was cut by 2 bases, the J end by 1 base, with 9 bases between. This CDR3 has 15 residues. Germline CDR1 MNHEY, CDR2 SVGEGT. The CDR3: CASSYLRGSYNEQFF. The DNA for the CDR3 is TGTGCCAGCAGTTACCTGAGAGGGTCCTACAATGAGCAGTTCTTC.

This clonotype was counted many times. The chain uses TRBV6-2 or TRBV6-3 and TRBJ2-7; 13 bases match TRBD2. V was pared by 2 bases and J by 7 bases, with 2 bases of the junction left unmatched. The CDR3 runs 14 residues. Germline CDR1 MNHEY, CDR2 SVGEGT. CDR3 region: CASSYGGLAGEQYF. The CDR3 nucleotides read TGTGCCAGCAGTTACGGGGGACTAGCGGGAGAGCAGTACTTC.

This clonotype was observed many times. The chain combines TRBV28 with TRBJ1-2; the D gene is possibly TRBD1 (6 bases). This CDR3 has 17 residues. V lost 0 bases to trimming and J lost 8 bases, with 22 bases between them. Germline lookup yields CDR1 MDHEN and CDR2 SYDVKM. CDR3 amino acids: CASSLWGASGGEYGYTF. CDR3 nucleotide sequence: TGTGCCAGCAGTTTATGGGGGGCATCCGGCGGGGAATACGGCTACACCTTC.

This rearrangement joins TRBV19 to TRBJ1-4; TRBD1 might be the D (5 bases). The CDR3 covers 14 residues. Trimming cost V 8 bases and J 0 bases, with 10 bases left between them. Germline V gene sequence: CDR1 LNHDA, CDR2 SQIVND (reference sequence). The DNA of the CDR3 is TGTGCCAGTCGGGACGGGTCAACTAATGAAAAACTGTTTTTT. This encodes CASRDGSTNEKLFF.

This clonotype was recorded at least ten times. The chain has TRBV28 and TRBJ2-7, with D perhaps matching TRBD1 (6 bases). V was clipped by 6 bases and J by 2 bases, with 11 bases between them. The length of the CDR3 is 13 residues. Germline lookup yields CDR1 MDHEN and CDR2 SYDVKM. The CDR3 bases are TGTGCCAGCAGCCCGACAGGAGCCTACGAGCAGTACTTC. Protein product: CASSPTGAYEQYF.

This clonotype has a handful of counts. The chain carries TRBV20-1 and TRBJ1-5; D is uncertain. V lost 1 base, J lost 5 bases, and 12 bases lay in between. Per the germline V gene, CDR1 is DFQATT and CDR2 is SNEGSKA (reference sequence). This CDR3 contains 14 residues. This CDR3 is CSARGEPTDQPQHF. CDR3 nucleotide sequence: TGCAGTGCTAGAGGCGAACCTACTGATCAGCCCCAGCATTTT.

This rearrangement joins TRBV14 to TRBJ2-4; either TRBD1 or TRBD2 may fit D (6 bases each). This CDR3 spans 19 amino acids. Germline V lookup: CDR1 SGHDN, CDR2 FVKESK. Trimming cost V 0 bases and J 2 bases, with 20 bases left between them. The CDR3 DNA reads TGTGCCAGCAGCCAAGAGGATCCGGGGGCAACCCGTACCAAAAACATTCAGTACTTC. Translated: CASSQEDPGATRTKNIQYF.

The sample holds many counts of this clonotype. This chain links TRBV30 with TRBJ1-2; D remains ambiguous. The V end lost 0 bases, the J end lost 8 bases, and 10 bases lay between the germline ends. CDR3 length equals 12 residues. Germline V gives CDR1 GTSNPN, CDR2 SVGIG (reference sequence). The CDR3 DNA is TGTGCCTGGAGTGTAACTTTCGAGGGCTACACCTTC. Amino acid sequence: CAWSVTFEGYTF.

The V and J genes are TRBV11-2 and TRBJ2-1; TRBD2 is a possible D gene (6 bases). The CDR3 totals 11 residues. V lost 3 bases and J 15 bases, leaving 12 bases between the germline ends. CDR1 is SGHAT, CDR2 FQNNGV, per germline. In DNA form, the CDR3 reads TGTGCCAGCAGCTTCCAAGGGAGGCGGTTCTTC. Its translation: CASSFQGRRFF.

There are a few counts of this clonotype. The chain employs TRBV28 and TRBJ1-5; no definite D call. This CDR3 has 15 amino acids. Germline CDR1 reads MDHEN; CDR2 reads SYDVKM. Trimming shortened V by 6 bases and J by 3 bases, and 15 bases separated the two germline ends. This chain's CDR3 is CASSPHGRVNQPQHF. The CDR3 DNA is TGTGCCAGCAGCCCCCATGGGAGGGTCAATCAGCCCCAGCATTTT.

This clonotype appeared a few times. CDR3 region: CASRTVGATNEKLFF. The CDR3 region has the DNA TGTGCCAGCAGGACAGTTGGGGCCACTAATGAAAAACTGTTTTTT. The chain couples TRBV6-1 to TRBJ1-4; tentatively, D is TRBD1 (5 bases). The V end was cut by 6 bases, the J end by 2 bases, with 13 bases between. This CDR3 comprises 15 residues. Germline CDR1 is MNHNS and CDR2 is SASEGT.

This clonotype was picked up a small number of times. Being one base from a much bigger clone, this may be a read error. The chain links TRBV2 to TRBJ1-1, with a possible D match to TRBD1 (6 bases). CDR1 and CDR2 from the germline V gene are SNHLY and FYNNEI. The CDR3 spans 14 residues. Between the trimmed V and J ends, which lost 6 bases and 4 bases, there was a span of 15 bases. The CDR3 reads CASRPAGVVTEAFF. As DNA, the CDR3 is TGTGCCAGCAGGCCCGCAGGGGTGGTCACTGAAGCTTTCTTT.

This clonotype was counted a few times. The V call is TRBV20-1, the J call TRBJ2-7, with 8 bases matching TRBD1. The ends lost 4 bases at V and 0 bases at J; junction bases unmatched: 5. Germline CDR1 is DFQATT and CDR2 is SNEGSKA (reference sequence). The CDR3 is made up of 14 amino acids. DNA for the CDR3: TGCAGTGCTATAGACACAGGGGGCTCCTACGAGCAGTACTTC. Translation gives CSAIDTGGSYEQYF.

In this sample, this clonotype turned up a few times. This chain connects TRBV6-1 to TRBJ1-3; D gene ambiguous. Germline V gene sequence: CDR1 MNHNS, CDR2 SASEGT. The CDR3 runs to 19 residues. Trimming left V 5 bases short and J 0 bases short, with 23 bases between. CDR3 sequence (DNA): TGTGCCAGCAGTCGCTTCACCATTACTGTCGGCTCCTCTGGAAACACCATATATTTT. Its translation: CASSRFTITVGSSGNTIYF.

The V call is TRBV4-2, the J call TRBJ2-2, with 9 bases matching TRBD2. Germline V gene data show CDR1 as LGHNA and CDR2 as YNFKEQ. This CDR3 has 22 amino acids. Germline trimming cut 4 bases from V and 5 bases from J; bases unmatched to any gene: 26. This CDR3 is CASSLSRGGTSFLGKRTGELFF. CDR3 in DNA: TGTGCCAGCAGCCTAAGCAGGGGGGGGACTAGCTTTCTAGGGAAAAGAACCGGGGAGCTGTTTTTT.

This clonotype was detected ten times or more. The chain uses TRBV18 and TRBJ1-6, with 7 bases matching TRBD1. The V gene end was trimmed by 4 bases and the J gene end by 7 bases; junction bases not matched to a gene: 4. Germline values: CDR1 KGHSH, CDR2 LQKENI. The CDR3 covers 14 residues. The chain's CDR3 is CASSQGQLNSPLHF. The CDR3 bases are TGTGCCAGCTCACAGGGACAGCTAAATTCACCCCTCCACTTT.

This chain connects TRBV24-1 to TRBJ2-1; no firm D call. CDR1 is KGHDR and CDR2 is SFDVKD in the germline V gene. Trimming pared 3 bases from V and 5 bases from J, leaving 4 bases between. The CDR3 extends over 12 amino acids. For the CDR3, the DNA is TGTGCCACCAGTGATCATCACAATGAGCAGTTCTTC. The encoded protein is CATSDHHNEQFF.

The J gene is TRBJ2-6, the V gene TRBV27, with D possibly being TRBD1 (6 bases). The germline gives CDR1 MNHEY, CDR2 SMNVEV (reference sequence). This CDR3 has 21 residues. Trimming stripped 6 bases from V and 0 bases from J, with 27 bases between. CDR3 in amino acids: CASSTRTASTHYYSGANVLTF. CDR3 DNA sequence: TGTGCCAGCAGCACCCGGACAGCTTCTACCCACTACTACTCTGGGGCCAACGTCCTGACTTTC.

There are many counts of this clonotype. DNA for the CDR3: TGTGCCACCAGTGTTGACATTAGCTCCTACGAGCAGTACTTC. Its protein is CATSVDISSYEQYF. The chain is built from TRBV24-1 and TRBJ2-7; D unresolved. Germline values: CDR1 KGHDR, CDR2 SFDVKD. The CDR3 totals 14 residues. Trimming took off 5 bases at V and 0 bases at J, with 10 bases between the two ends.

The sample holds many counts of this clonotype. This rearrangement joins TRBV30 to TRBJ1-3; D uncertain. With 5 bases removed from V and 0 bases from J, the gap between germline ends came to 8 bases. This CDR3 has 13 residues. CDR1 is GTSNPN, CDR2 SVGIG, per germline (reference sequence). This chain's CDR3 is CAWETSSGNTIYF. CDR3 nucleotides: TGTGCCTGGGAAACGTCCTCTGGAAACACCATATATTTT.